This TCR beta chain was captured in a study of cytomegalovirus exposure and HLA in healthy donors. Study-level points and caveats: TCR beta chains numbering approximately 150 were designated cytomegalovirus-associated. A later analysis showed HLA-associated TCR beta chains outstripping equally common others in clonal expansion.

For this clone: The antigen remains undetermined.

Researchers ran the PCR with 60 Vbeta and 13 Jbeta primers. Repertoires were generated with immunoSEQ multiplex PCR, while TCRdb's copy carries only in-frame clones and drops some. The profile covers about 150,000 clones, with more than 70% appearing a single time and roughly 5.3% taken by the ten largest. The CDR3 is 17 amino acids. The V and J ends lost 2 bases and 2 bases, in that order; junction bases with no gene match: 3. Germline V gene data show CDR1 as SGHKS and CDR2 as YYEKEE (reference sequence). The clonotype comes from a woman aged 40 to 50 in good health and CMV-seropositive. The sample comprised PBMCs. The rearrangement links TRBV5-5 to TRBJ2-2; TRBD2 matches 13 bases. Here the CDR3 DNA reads TGTGCCAGCAGCTTTACTAGCGGGAGGGCCAACACCGGGGAGCTGTTTTTT. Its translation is CASSFTSGRANTGELFF.